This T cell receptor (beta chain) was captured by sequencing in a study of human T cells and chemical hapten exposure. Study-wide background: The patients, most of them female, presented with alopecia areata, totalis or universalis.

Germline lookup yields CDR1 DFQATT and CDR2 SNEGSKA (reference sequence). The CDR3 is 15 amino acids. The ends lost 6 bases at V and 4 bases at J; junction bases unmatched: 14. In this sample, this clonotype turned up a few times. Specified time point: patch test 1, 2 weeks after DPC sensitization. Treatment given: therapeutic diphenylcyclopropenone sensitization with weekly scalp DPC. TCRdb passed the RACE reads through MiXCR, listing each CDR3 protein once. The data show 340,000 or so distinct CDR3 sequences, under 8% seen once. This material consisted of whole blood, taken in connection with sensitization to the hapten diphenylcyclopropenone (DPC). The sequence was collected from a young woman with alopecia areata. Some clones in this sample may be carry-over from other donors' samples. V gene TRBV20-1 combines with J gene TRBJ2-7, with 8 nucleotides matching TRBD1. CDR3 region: CSAGDRLKPLYEQYF. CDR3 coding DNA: TGCAGTGCGGGGGACAGGTTGAAACCTCTTTACGAGCAGTACTTC.